Presented here are 13 T cell receptor beta chains from one specimen sequenced in a study of siplizumab effects on memory and regulatory T cells. Data came from immunoSEQ multiplex PCR; TCRdb stores just in-frame clones and leaves some out. In the table there are some 120,000 clones, roughly 94% of which are singletons. Sequences were obtained from non-Treg CD4+ T cells sorted from blood. These receptors were taken from a human donor in good health.

The V gene is TRBV14, the J gene TRBJ2-1; no definite D call. V lost 5 bases and J 6 bases, leaving 8 bases between the germline ends. The CDR3 loop spans 12 amino acids. Germline CDR1 and CDR2: SGHDN and FVKESK. CDR3 residues: CASSIPFNEQFF. The CDR3 DNA reads TGTGCCAGCAGCATCCCCTTCAATGAGCAGTTCTTC.

As regards this clone: Germline is not matched at one junction end, which may reflect a read error. The chain combines TRBV6-1 with TRBJ1-2, with D possibly being TRBD1 (5 bases). The length of the CDR3 is 15 residues. Germline assignment: CDR1 MNHNS and CDR2 SASEGT. CDR3 in amino acids: CASREGASLLERYTF. The CDR3, as DNA: TGTGCCAGCAGGGAAGGGGCTTCCCTCTTAGAGCGCTACACCTTC.

The V call is TRBV28, the J call TRBJ1-1; D gene uncertain. Trimming removed 8 bases at V and 8 bases at J, with 15 bases between. The germline gives CDR1 MDHEN, CDR2 SYDVKM. There are 12 residues in the CDR3. CDR3 amino acids: CASSPVASEAFF. CDR3 DNA: TGTGCCAGCTCCCCCGTAGCCAGCGAAGCTTTCTTT. Full variable domain (outside the CDR3, taken from reference TRBV28 and TRBJ1-1): DVKVTQSSRYLVKRTGEKVFLECVQDMDHENMFWYRQDPGLGLRLIYFSYDVKMKEKGDIPEGYSVSREKKERFSLILESASTNQTSMYLCASSPVASEAFFGQGTRLTVV.

The chain combines TRBV7-2 with TRBJ2-5; D might be TRBD1 or TRBD2, each matching 5 bases. Germline V gene data show CDR1 as SGHTA and CDR2 as FQGNSA. Trimming took off 4 bases at V and 5 bases at J, with 14 bases between the two ends. The length of the CDR3 is 14 residues. The CDR3 protein is CASSSGGYRETQYF. The DNA of the CDR3 is TGTGCCAGCAGCTCTGGGGGTTACCGGGAGACCCAGTACTTC.

For this clone: At one end, the junction sequence differs from germline, possibly due to a read error. This chain uses TRBV6-1 with TRBJ2-2, with D perhaps matching TRBD2 (7 bases). The V gene's germline CDR1 is MNHNS and CDR2 SASEGT. This CDR3 region has 13 residues. CDR3 region: CAEGGGNTGELFF. The CDR3 bases are TGCGCCGAGGGAGGGGGGAACACCGGGGAGCTGTTTTTT.

The rearrangement joins TRBV19 to TRBJ2-1, with 8 bases lining up with TRBD1. This CDR3 has 16 amino acids. The V gene's germline CDR1 is LNHDA and CDR2 SQIVND (reference sequence). Unmatched junction bases numbered 8, after V lost 4 bases and J lost 3 bases. The CDR3 here is CASSTPRQGYYNEQFF. CDR3 sequence (DNA): TGTGCCAGTAGTACCCCCCGACAGGGGTACTACAATGAGCAGTTCTTC. Full variable domain (remainder filled in from reference TRBV19 and TRBJ2-1): DGGITQSPKYLFRKEGQNVTLSCEQNLNHDAMYWYRQDPGQGLRLIYYSQIVNDFQKGDIAEGYSVSREKKESFPLTVTSAQKNPTAFYLCASSTPRQGYYNEQFFGPGTRLTVL.

This clone showed up just once. V gene TRBV19 combines with J gene TRBJ2-7, with 13 bases identical to TRBD2. From germline, CDR1 is LNHDA and CDR2 SQIVND (reference sequence). The CDR3 consists of 16 residues. V lost 5 bases and J lost 7; bases outside the gene matches: 11. DNA for the CDR3: TGTGCCAGTAGTCTTTCTGGGACTAGCGGGATGAGGGAGCAGTACTTC. Translating it yields CASSLSGTSGMREQYF.

This chain links TRBV6-6 with TRBJ2-5; maybe TRBD1 (5 bases). Germline assignment: CDR1 MNHNY and CDR2 SVGAGI (reference sequence). Deletions cut 6 bases from V and 1 base from J, with 12 bases between. This CDR3 comprises 14 residues. Here the CDR3 DNA reads TGTGCCAGCAGCCAAGGACACCTCCAAGAGACCCAGTACTTC. It translates to CASSQGHLQETQYF.

CDR3 in amino acids: CASRGDRDRSPLHF. CDR3 sequence (DNA): TGTGCCAGCAGGGGTGACAGGGACCGTTCACCCCTCCACTTT. The V gene is TRBV2, the J gene TRBJ1-6, with 7 bases aligning to TRBD1. Germline CDR1 reads SNHLY; CDR2 reads FYNNEI. V shed 6 bases, J shed 9 bases, and the junction held 8 bases outside the gene matches. The CDR3 covers 14 residues.

The chain recombines TRBV6-1 with TRBJ1-5; 8 positions agree with TRBD1. V lost 4 bases to trimming and J lost 3 bases; unmatched junction nucleotides: 8. This CDR3 has 16 residues. Per germline, CDR1 MNHNS and CDR2 SASEGT. Here the CDR3 DNA reads TGTGCCAGCAGTGGCCGGGCAGGGGGCTTCAATCAGCCCCAGCATTTT. The encoded protein is CASSGRAGGFNQPQHF.

The chain joins TRBV10-2 to TRBJ2-3; D remains unclear. V lost 3 bases to trimming and J lost 2 bases, with 18 bases between them. The CDR3 contains 17 residues. The germline V gene has CDR1 WSHSY and CDR2 SAAADI. The CDR3 nucleotides read TGCGCCAGCAGTGATTCTTCTTCGGTGTACTACACAGATACGCAGTATTTT. Residues: CASSDSSSVYYTDTQYF.

V usage is TRBV25-1 and J usage is TRBJ2-2; weak D call: TRBD2 (6 bases). This CDR3 has 16 residues. Trimming shortened V by 1 base and J by 4 bases, and 13 bases separated the two germline ends. The germline V gene encodes CDR1 MGHDK and CDR2 SYGVNS. The CDR3 bases are TGTGCCAGCAGTGAATTTGGGACTGCCGTCACCGGGGAGCTGTTTTTT. This translates into CASSEFGTAVTGELFF.

This chain joins TRBV18 and TRBJ2-7; TRBD1 matches 8 bases. Germline V gene lookup returns CDR1 KGHSH and CDR2 LQKENI. The CDR3 has 14 residues. Losses at the gene ends were 6 bases for V and 4 bases for J; bases not matched to a gene: 8. The CDR3 bases are TGTGCCAGCTCCCAGGGGGCTGGCAGTTACGAGCAGTACTTC. This encodes CASSQGAGSYEQYF.